This T cell receptor beta chain was captured by sequencing in a study of blood T cell repertoires in COVID-19. Study at large: PBMCs, B-cell-depleted T cells, or T cells were the source of the cDNA or gDNA that made up the material.

As originally analysed: Counts of nucleated cells, estimated from reference gene primer amplification, were obtained. The data were produced by immunoSEQ multiplex PCR, yet TCRdb's version contains in-frame clones alone and is incomplete. V, J and clone size reflect that table, while D and trimming were determined from the DNA. Of fewer than 250,000 clones listed, 70% to 90% are singletons. CDR3 length: 15 amino acids. The V end lost 4 bases, the J end lost 3 bases, and 17 bases lay between the germline ends. Germline values: CDR1 SGHDT, CDR2 YYEEEE. The TCR was taken from a man in his forties with acute or convalescent COVID-19. The chain is built from TRBV5-6 and TRBJ2-7; the D gene is possibly TRBD1 (5 bases). The sequencing sample was made of peripheral blood. CDR3 coding DNA: TGTGCCAGCAGCCGCGATGTAATGACAGTCTACGAGCAGTACTTC. Protein product: CASSRDVMTVYEQYF.